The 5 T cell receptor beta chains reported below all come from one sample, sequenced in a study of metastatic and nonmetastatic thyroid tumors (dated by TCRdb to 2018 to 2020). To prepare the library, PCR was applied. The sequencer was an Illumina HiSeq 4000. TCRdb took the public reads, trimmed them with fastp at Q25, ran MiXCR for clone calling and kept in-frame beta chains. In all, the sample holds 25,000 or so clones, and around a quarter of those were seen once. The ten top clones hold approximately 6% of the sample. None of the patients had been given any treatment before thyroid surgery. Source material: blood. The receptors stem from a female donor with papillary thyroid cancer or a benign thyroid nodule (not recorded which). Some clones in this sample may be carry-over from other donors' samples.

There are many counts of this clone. CDR3 in amino acids: CSARTVWGTEAFF. CDR3 nucleotide sequence: TGCAGTGCCAGGACAGTTTGGGGCACTGAAGCTTTCTTT. The chain recombines TRBV20-1 with TRBJ1-1; maybe TRBD1 (6 bases). Germline-derived CDR1 and CDR2 are DFQATT and SNEGSKA (reference sequence). The V and J ends lost 6 bases and 4 bases respectively, with 15 bases between them. The CDR3 sequence is 13 residues long.

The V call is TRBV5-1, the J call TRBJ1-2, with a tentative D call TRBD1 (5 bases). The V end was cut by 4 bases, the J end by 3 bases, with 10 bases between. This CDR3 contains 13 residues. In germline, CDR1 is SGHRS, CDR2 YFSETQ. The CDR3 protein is CASSHVRDYGYTF. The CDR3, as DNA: TGCGCCAGCAGCCACGTCAGGGACTATGGCTACACCTTC.

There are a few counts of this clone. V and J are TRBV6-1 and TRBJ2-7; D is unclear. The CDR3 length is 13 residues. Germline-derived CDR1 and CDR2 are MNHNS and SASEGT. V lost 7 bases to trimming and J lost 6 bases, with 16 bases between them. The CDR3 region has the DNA TGTGCCAGCATTGCAAGTGAGTGGAGCGAGCAGTACTTC. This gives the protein CASIASEWSEQYF.

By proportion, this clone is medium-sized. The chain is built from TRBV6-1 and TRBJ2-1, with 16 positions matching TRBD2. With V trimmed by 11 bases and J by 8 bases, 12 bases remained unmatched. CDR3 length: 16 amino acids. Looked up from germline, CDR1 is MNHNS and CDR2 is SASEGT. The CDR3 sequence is CAGTSGRASGDDEQFF. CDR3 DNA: TGTGCCGGGACTAGCGGGAGGGCCTCGGGGGATGATGAGCAGTTCTTC.

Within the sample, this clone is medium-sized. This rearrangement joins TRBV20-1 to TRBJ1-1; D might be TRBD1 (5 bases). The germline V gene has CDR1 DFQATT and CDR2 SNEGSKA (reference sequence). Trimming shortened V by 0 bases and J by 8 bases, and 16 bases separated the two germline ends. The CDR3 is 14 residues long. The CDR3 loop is CSARDGAGSREAFF. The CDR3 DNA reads TGCAGTGCTAGAGATGGAGCAGGGTCGAGGGAAGCTTTCTTT.